This T cell receptor beta chain is from a study of cytomegalovirus exposure and HLA in healthy donors. Findings and limits, study-wide: HLA alleles showed associations with roughly 17,000 TCR beta sequences in a later analysis, at a 0.05 false discovery rate. Several of the most significant clusters appeared linked to common viral pathogens, based on a later analysis.

In the PCR, 60 Vbeta and 13 Jbeta primers were used. Libraries were prepared by immunoSEQ multiplex PCR; TCRdb keeps only in-frame clonotypes and omits some of them. The sample contains about 160,000 clones, around three quarters of which appear only once. In regard to this clone: Its cognate antigen is unknown. The junction departs from germline at one end; a sequencing error may be responsible.

Germline assignment: CDR1 SEHNR and CDR2 FQNEAQ (reference sequence). The CDR3 spans 11 residues. The TCR originated in a man aged 40-49 years in good health and CMV-seronegative. Material for sequencing was PBMCs. V is TRBV7-9 and J is TRBJ2-5; D is unclear. CDR3 sequence (DNA): TGTTCCAGCAGCCTCCTGCGGACCCAGTACTTC. Translating it yields CSSSLLRTQYF.